These 7 T cell receptor beta chains came from one sample sequenced in a study of Graves' ophthalmopathy and Graves' hyperthyroidism. RNA served as the template for amplifying TCR beta CDR3 regions. Second-round multiplex PCR followed a first-round RT-PCR using HTBI primers. MiXCR, run by TCRdb on the multiplex PCR reads, gives a single entry per CDR3 protein. The sample shows about 620,000 distinct CDR3 sequences, about a fifth of them seen only once. Sequenced material: peripheral blood. Receptor source: a woman under 30 with stable Graves' hyperthyroidism. Some clones in this sample may be carry-over from other donors' samples.

This clonotype was seen ten or more times. The J gene is TRBJ1-6, the V gene TRBV15, with D unclear. Germline CDR1 LNHNV, CDR2 YYDKDF (reference sequence). Between the trimmed V and J ends, which lost 2 bases and 4 bases, there was a span of 3 bases. This CDR3 spans 13 amino acids. CDR3 residues: CATSRNYNSPLHF. In DNA, the CDR3 is TGTGCCACCAGCAGAAATTATAATTCACCCCTCCACTTT. Supplemented by reference TRBV15 and TRBJ1-6, the full variable domain reads DAMVIQNPRYQVTQFGKPVTLSCSQTLNHNVMYWYQQKSSQAPKLLFHYYDKDFNNEADTPDNFQSRRPNTSFCFLDIRSPGLGDTAMYLCATSRNYNSPLHFGNGTRLTVT.

This clonotype was recorded many times. The V call is TRBV2, the J call TRBJ2-7; D is perhaps TRBD2 (6 bases). This CDR3 spans 15 amino acids. V lost 3 bases, J lost 2 bases, and 14 bases lay in between. Per the germline V gene, CDR1 is SNHLY and CDR2 is FYNNEI. In nucleotides, the CDR3 is TGTGCCAGCAGTGAGGGGGGACTGGGCCCCTACGAGCAGTACTTC. Amino acid sequence: CASSEGGLGPYEQYF.

This clonotype was counted many times. The rearrangement uses TRBV20-1 and TRBJ1-2, with D unclear. CDR1 is DFQATT and CDR2 is SNEGSKA in the germline V gene (reference sequence). The V and J ends lost 5 bases and 2 bases respectively, with 6 bases between them. The CDR3 is 11 amino acids. In DNA form, the CDR3 reads TGCAGTGCTCCAGACAACTATGGCTACACCTTC. It specifies CSAPDNYGYTF.

This clonotype appeared many times. The rearrangement joins TRBV6-5 to TRBJ2-2, with TRBD1 matching over 10 bases. J lost 4 bases, V lost 4 bases, and 3 bases had no gene match. Germline V CDR1 and CDR2: MNHEY, SVGAGI. This CDR3 spans 15 amino acids. CDR3 DNA sequence: TGTGCCAGCAGTTTATGGACAGGGGGCACCGGGGAGCTGTTTTTT. This translates into CASSLWTGGTGELFF.

Remarks on this clonotype: Compared with germline, one end of the junction differs, possibly owing to a read error. The chain recombines TRBV12-3 or TRBV12-4 with TRBJ2-7; TRBD2 matches at 9 bases. The CDR3 extends over 14 amino acids. The chain's CDR3 is CASRLAGDRYEQYF. CDR3 coding DNA: TGTGCCAGCAGATTAGCGGGGGATCGCTACGAGCAGTACTTC.

This chain connects TRBV29-1 to TRBJ2-5; 7 bases are shared with TRBD2. This CDR3 spans 13 amino acids. The J segment lost 0 bases and the V segment lost 7 bases, leaving 5 bases of the junction unmatched. The germline V gene has CDR1 SQVTM and CDR2 ANQGSEA. CDR3 sequence: CSGGGPYQETQYF. The CDR3 region has the DNA TGCAGCGGCGGGGGACCGTACCAAGAGACCCAGTACTTC.

This clonotype was picked up many times. The chain employs TRBV27 and TRBJ2-1, with TRBD2 matching over 11 bases. Per the germline V gene, CDR1 is MNHEY and CDR2 is SMNVEV (reference sequence). V lost 4 bases and J lost 5; bases outside the gene matches: 4. The CDR3 is made up of 15 amino acids. The DNA for the CDR3 is TGTGCCAGCAGTTCGGGACTAGCGGCCAACAATGAGCAGTTCTTC. Its protein product is CASSSGLAANNEQFF.